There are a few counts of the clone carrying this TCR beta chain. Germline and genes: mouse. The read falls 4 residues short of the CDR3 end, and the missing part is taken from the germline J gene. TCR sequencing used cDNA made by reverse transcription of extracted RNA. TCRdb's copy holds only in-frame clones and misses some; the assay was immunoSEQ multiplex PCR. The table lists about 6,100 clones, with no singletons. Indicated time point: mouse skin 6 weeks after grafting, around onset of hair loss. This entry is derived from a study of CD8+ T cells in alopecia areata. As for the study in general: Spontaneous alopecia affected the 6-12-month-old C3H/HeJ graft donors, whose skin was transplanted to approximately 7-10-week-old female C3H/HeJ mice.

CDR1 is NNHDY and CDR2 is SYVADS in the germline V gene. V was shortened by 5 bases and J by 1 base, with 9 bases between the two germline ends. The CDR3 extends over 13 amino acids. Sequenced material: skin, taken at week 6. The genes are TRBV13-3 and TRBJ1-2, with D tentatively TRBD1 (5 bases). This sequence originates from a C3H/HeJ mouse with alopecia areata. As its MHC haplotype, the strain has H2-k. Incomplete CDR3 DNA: TGTGCCAGCAGAGCAACAGGAAACTCC. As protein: CASRATGNS. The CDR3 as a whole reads CASRATGNSDYTF.